Listed here is a single TCR beta chain. What it recognizes is unknown. The source of the sample is a study of T cell responses to AZD1222 COVID-19 vaccine. The length of the CDR3 is 15 residues. V trimming: 9 bases; J trimming: 1 base; junction bases outside the gene matches: 6. Germline V gives CDR1 KGHDR, CDR2 SFDVKD. General study findings and limits: Targeting of unmutated variant regions was reportedly seen in nearly half of spike-specific TCRs. Just a handful of AZD1222 recipients were seropositive at baseline. Two doses of AZD1222 preceded a rise in Spike-specific TCR breadth and depth.

Sequenced by immunoSEQ multiplex PCR; TCRdb stores in-frame clones only, minus some. The data show more than 70,000 clones, 70% to 90% seen once. This clonotype was sampled from an adult in good health. This material consisted of peripheral blood, taken on day 0 of MenACWY control vaccination. The chain is built from TRBV24-1 and TRBJ2-2, with 8 bases lining up with TRBD1. CDR3 residues: CATRGTGRNTGELFF. In DNA, the CDR3 is TGTGCCACCCGAGGGACAGGTAGGAACACCGGGGAGCTGTTTTTT.